This TCR beta chain was sequenced in a study of blood T cell repertoires in COVID-19. Study at large: Acute and convalescent COVID-19 samples came from the United States, Italy and Spain. Sample material is recorded as cDNA or gDNA derived from T cells, B-cell-depleted T cells, or PBMCs.

This CDR3 has 16 residues. V shed 4 bases and J 3 bases; nucleotides not matched to a gene: 6. The V gene's germline CDR1 is SGHNT and CDR2 YYREEE (reference sequence). In the source study's methods: It was from reference gene primer amplification that nucleated cell counts were estimated. Measured with immunoSEQ multiplex PCR; TCRdb has only the in-frame clones, and not every one. The V and J calls and clone size come from that table; D and trimming were worked out from the DNA. Of some 17,000 clones listed, 80% to 90% are singletons. The chain joins TRBV5-4 to TRBJ2-1; 11 nucleotides match TRBD2. This clonotype originated in a man in his 60s with active COVID-19. Sequenced material: peripheral blood. CDR3 region: CASSLGGLAGYNEQFF. CDR3 nucleotide sequence: TGTGCCAGCAGCCTCGGAGGACTAGCGGGCTACAATGAGCAGTTCTTC.